This T cell receptor (beta chain) emerged from a study of blood T cell repertoires in COVID-19. The ends lost 7 bases at V and 5 bases at J; junction bases unmatched: 11. This CDR3 is 16 amino acids long. The germline gives CDR1 LNHDA, CDR2 SQIVND (reference sequence). TCRdb's table, derived via immunoSEQ multiplex PCR, lists solely in-frame clones and lacks some. The table lists roughly 65,000 clones, just over 85% of them singletons. V usage is TRBV19 and J usage is TRBJ1-2, with TRBD1 matching 12 bases. This clonotype originated in a man between 50 and 59 years old with acute or convalescent COVID-19. The specimen sequenced was peripheral blood. CDR3 nucleotides: TGTGCCAGTAAATCCGGGACAGGGGGCCTTTTATATGGCTACACCTTC. This gives the protein CASKSGTGGLLYGYTF.